The 25 T cell receptor beta chains below come from one sample, sequenced in a study of cytomegalovirus exposure and HLA in healthy donors. The PCR had 60 Vbeta and 13 Jbeta primers. Sequenced by immunoSEQ multiplex PCR; TCRdb stores in-frame clones only, minus some. The sample lists some 160,000 clones, approximately 80% occurring once. What was sequenced was PBMCs. All receptors derive from a young woman in good health and CMV-seronegative.

This clone came up once. V and J are TRBV18 and TRBJ1-2, with 7 nucleotides matching TRBD1. CDR3 size: 17 residues. CDR1 and CDR2 from the germline V gene are KGHSH and LQKENI. V was clipped by 3 bases and J by 5 bases; unmatched bases: 15. As DNA, the CDR3 is TGTGCCAGCTCACCCCAGGGGGGATTTCGTTTAGGGTATGGCTACACCTTC. Protein product: CASSPQGGFRLGYGYTF.

This chain uses TRBV6-5 with TRBJ2-7, with 8 bases identical to TRBD1. Germline V gene data show CDR1 as MNHEY and CDR2 as SVGAGI. After removal of 0 bases from V and 5 bases from J, the junction contained 6 bases not matched to a gene. The CDR3 consists of 15 residues. CDR3 nucleotide sequence: TGTGCCAGCAGTTACTCCTCCGACAGGGGCCACGAGCAGTACTTC. Amino acid sequence: CASSYSSDRGHEQYF.

The rearrangement links TRBV9 to TRBJ2-3, with TRBD2 matching 13 bases. Germline V gene sequence: CDR1 SGDLS, CDR2 YYNGEE. The CDR3 runs to 13 residues. Trimming removed 7 bases from V and 6 bases from J; junction bases left unmatched: 2. The CDR3 DNA is TGTGCCAGCGGACTAGCGGGGGCGGATACGCAGTATTTT. Translating it yields CASGLAGADTQYF.

This clone has a handful of counts. V usage is TRBV30 and J usage is TRBJ2-1; the match to TRBD2 covers 7 bases. Germline CDR1 and CDR2: GTSNPN and SVGIG (reference sequence). Unmatched junction bases numbered 10, after V lost 8 bases and J lost 0 bases. The CDR3 consists of 15 residues. The CDR3 region has the DNA TGTGCCACCCGAGCGGGATCGAGCTCCTACAATGAGCAGTTCTTC. Translation gives CATRAGSSSYNEQFF. The complete variable domain, with remaining parts taken from reference TRBV30 and TRBJ2-1, reads SQTIHQWPATLVQPVGSPLSLECTVEGTSNPNLYWYRQAAGRGLQLLFYSVGIGQISSEVPQNLSASRPQDRQFILSSKKLLLSDSGFYLCATRAGSSSYNEQFFGPGTRLTVL.

This chain links TRBV29-1 with TRBJ2-7; 12 bases agree with TRBD1. The ends lost 6 bases at V and 6 bases at J; junction bases unmatched: 6. The CDR3 is 13 amino acids. Per the germline V gene, CDR1 is SQVTM and CDR2 is ANQGSEA. In nucleotides, the CDR3 is TGCAGCGTCTCGGGGACAGGGGGCTCCGAGCAGTACTTC. Protein sequence: CSVSGTGGSEQYF.

As regards this clone: The same CDR3 can be traced to other DNA sequences in this sample. The chain recombines TRBV30 with TRBJ1-5; D is ambiguous. This CDR3 region has 13 residues. Trimming removed 0 bases from V and 1 base from J, with 4 bases in between. Germline assignment: CDR1 GTSNPN and CDR2 SVGIG (reference sequence). CDR3: CAWSVQSNQPQHF. Written as DNA, the CDR3 is TGTGCCTGGAGTGTGCAGAGCAATCAGCCCCAGCATTTT.

J is TRBJ2-6 and V is TRBV6-5; D remains ambiguous. Per germline, CDR1 MNHEY and CDR2 SVGAGI. The CDR3 length is 15 residues. V was clipped by 4 bases and J by 0 bases, with 7 bases between them. As DNA, the CDR3 is TGTGCCAGCAGTTTGGAGAACTCTGGGGCCAACGTCCTGACTTTC. Translated, it gives CASSLENSGANVLTF.

The rearrangement uses TRBV6-1 and TRBJ1-3; D is unresolved. Germline values: CDR1 MNHNS, CDR2 SASEGT. Trimming cost V 0 bases and J 4 bases, with 13 bases left between them. The CDR3 length is 16 residues. CDR3 loop: CASSEARWEGGNTIYF. The CDR3 DNA reads TGTGCCAGCAGTGAAGCGCGATGGGAGGGCGGAAACACCATATATTTT.

This chain uses TRBV2 with TRBJ1-2; tentatively, D is TRBD1 (6 bases). This CDR3 region has 12 residues. Germline CDR1 and CDR2: SNHLY and FYNNEI. V was clipped by 6 bases and J by 4 bases, with 9 bases between them. CDR3 nucleotide sequence: TGTGCCAGCAGAAGAGGGGGCTATGGCTACACCTTC. Translating gives CASRRGGYGYTF.

The chain couples TRBV18 to TRBJ1-2; 9 bases agree with TRBD1. With 8 bases clipped from V and 7 bases from J, the junction kept 5 bases outside the gene matches. The length of the CDR3 is 12 residues. Germline lookup yields CDR1 KGHSH and CDR2 LQKENI. This chain's CDR3 is CASTPGQGGYTF. Written as DNA, the CDR3 is TGTGCCAGCACGCCGGGACAGGGTGGCTACACCTTC.

J is TRBJ2-3 and V is TRBV5-1; TRBD2 aligns across 9 bases. Germline V gives CDR1 SGHRS, CDR2 YFSETQ. This CDR3 has 14 amino acids. The V segment lost 5 bases and the J segment 3 bases; nucleotides outside the gene matches: 4. CDR3 amino acids: CASRRLAVTDTQYF. The CDR3 nucleotides read TGCGCCAGCAGGCGACTAGCGGTTACAGATACGCAGTATTTT.

This CDR3 reads CASSPAGGESYEQYF. The CDR3 DNA reads as TGTGCCAGCAGCCCCGCGGGGGGGGAGTCCTACGAGCAGTACTTC. The chain links TRBV7-3 to TRBJ2-7, with 9 bases that match TRBD2. This CDR3 spans 15 amino acids. With V trimmed by 5 bases and J by 1 base, 6 bases remained unmatched. Looked up from germline, CDR1 is SGHTA and CDR2 is FQGTGA.

The gene calls are TRBV19 and TRBJ1-1, with D perhaps TRBD1 (5 bases). Trimming removed 2 bases at V and 1 base at J, with 20 bases between. CDR3 length equals 18 residues. Germline CDR1 reads LNHDA; CDR2 reads SQIVND (reference sequence). Here the CDR3 reads CASSIIISDSKPNTEAFF. The CDR3 DNA sequence: TGTGCCAGTAGTATAATAATTTCAGACAGCAAGCCGAACACTGAAGCTTTCTTT.

V is TRBV9 and J is TRBJ2-5, with D perhaps TRBD2 (6 bases). The CDR3 totals 13 residues. The V gene's germline CDR1 is SGDLS and CDR2 YYNGEE. V was shortened by 6 bases and J by 7 bases, with 16 bases between the two germline ends. The CDR3 nucleotides read TGTGCCAGCACCGGTCCCCCGGAGGGGACCCAGTACTTC. It translates to CASTGPPEGTQYF.

The chain combines TRBV7-3 with TRBJ1-1; D is uncertain. The V end lost 1 base, the J end lost 0 bases, and 6 bases lay between the germline ends. Per germline, CDR1 SGHTA and CDR2 FQGTGA. The CDR3 length is 14 residues. The CDR3 region is CASSLNGVNTEAFF. CDR3 DNA sequence: TGTGCCAGCAGCTTAAACGGGGTGAACACTGAAGCTTTCTTT.

The chain recombines TRBV5-6 with TRBJ2-7; 7 bases map to TRBD1. The V and J ends lost 4 bases and 5 bases, in that order; junction bases with no gene match: 3. CDR3 length equals 12 residues. Germline CDR1 reads SGHDT; CDR2 reads YYEEEE. CDR3 in DNA: TGTGCCAGCAGCCCCGACAGGGACGAGCAGTACTTC. Its protein product is CASSPDRDEQYF.

The table lists this clone with a count of one. The rearrangement joins TRBV28 to TRBJ1-5; TRBD1 matches 9 bases. The CDR3 runs 15 residues. Per the germline V gene, CDR1 is MDHEN and CDR2 is SYDVKM. V lost 4 bases, J lost 4 bases, and 5 bases stayed unmatched. The CDR3: CASSWGQGGNQPQHF. The CDR3 bases are TGTGCCAGCAGTTGGGGACAGGGAGGGAATCAGCCCCAGCATTTT.

This rearrangement joins TRBV19 to TRBJ1-2; TRBD1 matches at 8 bases. The V gene end was trimmed by 1 base and the J gene end by 7 bases; junction bases not matched to a gene: 5. This CDR3 is built from 14 residues. CDR1 and CDR2 from the germline V gene are LNHDA and SQIVND (reference sequence). This CDR3 is CASSIAAGQGGYTF. Here the CDR3 DNA reads TGTGCCAGTAGTATAGCCGCCGGACAGGGTGGCTACACCTTC.

The V and J genes are TRBV30 and TRBJ1-1; the D gene is possibly TRBD1 (6 bases). Trimming pared 1 base from V and 2 bases from J, leaving 8 bases between. This CDR3 contains 13 residues. Germline CDR1 reads GTSNPN; CDR2 reads SVGIG (reference sequence). In DNA, the CDR3 is TGTGCCTGGAGTGAACAGGGAAACACTGAAGCTTTCTTT. It codes for CAWSEQGNTEAFF. Combining the CDR3 with reference TRBV30 and TRBJ1-1 gives the whole variable domain SQTIHQWPATLVQPVGSPLSLECTVEGTSNPNLYWYRQAAGRGLQLLFYSVGIGQISSEVPQNLSASRPQDRQFILSSKKLLLSDSGFYLCAWSEQGNTEAFFGQGTRLTVV.

This rearrangement joins TRBV6-5 to TRBJ1-2, with D unresolved. The CDR3 runs 11 residues. CDR1 and CDR2 from the germline V gene are MNHEY and SVGAGI. The germline V and J ends were trimmed by 5 bases and 4 bases, with 5 bases remaining between them. The DNA for the CDR3 is TGTGCCAGCAGTACTGGCTATGGCTACACCTTC. It codes for CASSTGYGYTF.

The rearrangement uses TRBV18 and TRBJ2-2; D ambiguous. There are 14 residues in the CDR3. The germline CDR1 and CDR2 sequences are KGHSH and LQKENI. Trimming took off 0 bases at V and 2 bases at J, with 4 bases between the two ends. The CDR3 sequence: CASSPPTNTGELFF. The CDR3 nucleotides are TGTGCCAGCTCACCACCGACTAACACCGGGGAGCTGTTTTTT.

J is TRBJ2-5 and V is TRBV18, with 7 positions matching TRBD2. The J call could be wrong; TRBJ2-7 is a better fit for the DNA end. Germline CDR1 reads KGHSH; CDR2 reads LQKENI. The CDR3 totals 14 residues. The CDR3 DNA reads TGTGCCAGCTCACAACGCGGGGGAGCCTACGAGCAGTACTTC. Translating it yields CASSQRGGAYEQYF.

The count of this clone is one. The chain's CDR3 is CASSLADSQETQYF. Here the CDR3 DNA reads TGTGCCAGCAGCTTGGCTGACAGTCAAGAGACCCAGTACTTC. The rearrangement links TRBV5-5 to TRBJ2-5; tentatively, D is TRBD1 (5 bases). CDR1 SGHKS and CDR2 YYEKEE come from the germline V gene (reference sequence). V was trimmed by 0 bases and J by 2 bases, leaving 8 bases between them. The CDR3 contains 14 residues. The entire variable domain, with the rest obtained from reference TRBV5-5 and TRBJ2-5, is as follows: DAGVTQSPTHLIKTRGQQVTLRCSPISGHKSVSWYQQVLGQGPQFIFQYYEKEERGRGNFPDRFSARQFPNYSSELNVNALLLGDSALYLCASSLADSQETQYFGPGTRLLVL.

The chain carries TRBV5-1 and TRBJ2-3; D ambiguous. V dropped 3 bases and J dropped 6 bases, with 11 bases sitting between them. In germline, CDR1 is SGHRS, CDR2 YFSETQ. CDR3 length: 13 amino acids. In DNA, the CDR3 is TGCGCCAGCAGCTCAGGCGTCGTTGATACGCAGTATTTT. Translated: CASSSGVVDTQYF. The complete variable domain, with remaining parts taken from reference TRBV5-1 and TRBJ2-3, reads KAGVTQTPRYLIKTRGQQVTLSCSPISGHRSVSWYQQTPGQGLQFLFEYFSETQRNKGNFPGRFSGRQFSNSRSEMNVSTLELGDSALYLCASSSGVVDTQYFGPGTRLTVL.

The table lists this clone with a few counts. The sample contains more than one DNA sequence encoding this CDR3. The chain couples TRBV30 to TRBJ2-7; D may be TRBD1 (5 bases). Trimming cost V 4 bases and J 4 bases, with 8 bases left between them. Per the germline V gene, CDR1 is GTSNPN and CDR2 is SVGIG (reference sequence). This CDR3 contains 11 residues. The CDR3 DNA follows: TGTGCCTGGACCGACAGTTACGAGCAGTACTTC. It codes for CAWTDSYEQYF.